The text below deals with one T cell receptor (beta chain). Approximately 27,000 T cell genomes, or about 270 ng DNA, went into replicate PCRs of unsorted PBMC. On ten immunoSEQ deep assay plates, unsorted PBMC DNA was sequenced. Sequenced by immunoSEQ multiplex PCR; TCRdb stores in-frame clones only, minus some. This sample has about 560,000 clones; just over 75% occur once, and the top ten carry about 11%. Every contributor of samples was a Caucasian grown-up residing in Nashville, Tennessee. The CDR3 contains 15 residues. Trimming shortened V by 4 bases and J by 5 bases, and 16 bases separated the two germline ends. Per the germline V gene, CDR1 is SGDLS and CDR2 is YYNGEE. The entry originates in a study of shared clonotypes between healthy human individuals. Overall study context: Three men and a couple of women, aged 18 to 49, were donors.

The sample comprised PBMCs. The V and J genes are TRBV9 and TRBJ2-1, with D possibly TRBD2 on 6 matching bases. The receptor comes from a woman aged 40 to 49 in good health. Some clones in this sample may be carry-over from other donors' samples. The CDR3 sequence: CASSPRRDFHNEQFF. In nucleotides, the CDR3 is TGTGCCAGCAGCCCGCGGAGGGATTTTCACAATGAGCAGTTCTTC.